One and the same sample provided the 22 T cell receptor beta chains below, sequenced in a study of CD8+ T cells in alopecia areata. Regarding treatment: oral pan-JAK inhibitor, 5-10 mg twice daily. RNA was extracted and reverse transcribed into cDNA as the sequencing template. Profiled with immunoSEQ multiplex PCR; TCRdb holds only in-frame clones, not every one. The table shows 170,000 or so clones, with roughly three fifths occurring only once. The material sequenced was CD8+ T cells sorted from blood, taken at week 24, from a patient treated with tofacitinib. Receptors originate from a human donor with alopecia areata.

This clone was seen a handful of times. This chain connects TRBV7-9 to TRBJ1-1, with TRBD1 as a possible D gene (6 bases). V lost 6 bases and J 2 bases, leaving 22 bases between the germline ends. The CDR3 runs to 17 residues. CDR1 SEHNR and CDR2 FQNEAQ come from the germline V gene (reference sequence). The CDR3 coding sequence is TGTGCCAGCAGGGGGAACACCGGGACACTTCCCAACACTGAAGCTTTCTTT. As protein: CASRGNTGTLPNTEAFF.

This clone was recorded a few times. J is TRBJ2-1 and V is TRBV29-1, with 9 nucleotides matching TRBD2. Per germline, CDR1 SQVTM and CDR2 ANQGSEA. The CDR3 is 14 amino acids. The V segment lost 4 bases and the J segment 9 bases; nucleotides outside the gene matches: 10. This chain's CDR3 is CSVASGVGGPEQFF. Written as DNA, the CDR3 is TGCAGCGTTGCTAGCGGGGTTGGGGGTCCTGAGCAGTTCTTC.

This sequence joins TRBV11-3 and TRBJ2-1; tentatively, D is TRBD2 (5 bases). The CDR3 has 14 residues. Trimming removed 3 bases from V and 10 bases from J, with 16 bases in between. CDR1 SGHNT and CDR2 YENEEA come from the germline V gene. CDR3: CASSFDHPADEQFF. CDR3 nucleotides: TGTGCCAGCAGCTTCGACCACCCAGCGGACGAGCAGTTCTTC.

The chain's CDR3 is CAWRQGGSPLHF. In DNA, the CDR3 is TGTGCCTGGAGGCAGGGAGGTTCACCCCTCCACTTT. This chain links TRBV30 with TRBJ1-6; perhaps TRBD1 as D (5 bases). CDR1 is GTSNPN and CDR2 is SVGIG in the germline V gene (reference sequence). The CDR3 spans 12 residues. The germline V and J ends were trimmed by 3 bases and 9 bases, with 9 bases remaining between them.

The chain recombines TRBV13 with TRBJ2-7; D remains ambiguous. The CDR3 has 14 amino acids. Germline V CDR1 and CDR2: PRHDT, FYEKMQ (reference sequence). V was shortened by 5 bases and J by 2 bases, with 13 bases between the two germline ends. CDR3 loop: CASSHSSLTYEQYF. The CDR3 nucleotides are TGTGCCAGCAGCCATTCATCACTGACCTACGAGCAGTACTTC.

This clone has more than one count but fewer than ten. V gene TRBV13 combines with J gene TRBJ2-3, with D maybe TRBD2 (7 bases). Trimming cost V 0 bases and J 10 bases, with 11 bases left between them. This CDR3 is built from 13 residues. In germline, CDR1 is PRHDT, CDR2 FYEKMQ (reference sequence). CDR3 loop: CASSLGRGASQYF. The CDR3 coding sequence is TGTGCCAGCAGCTTAGGTCGGGGGGCATCGCAGTATTTT.

V is TRBV14 and J is TRBJ1-2, with TRBD1 as a possible D gene (6 bases). This CDR3 comprises 15 residues. V lost 0 bases to trimming and J lost 8 bases, with 16 bases between them. Looked up from germline, CDR1 is SGHDN and CDR2 is FVKESK. The CDR3 protein is CASSQDRGGRGGYTF. The CDR3, as DNA: TGTGCCAGCAGCCAAGATCGAGGGGGGAGAGGAGGCTACACCTTC.

The V gene is TRBV7-6, the J gene TRBJ1-1; a possible D gene is TRBD1 (5 bases). V lost 5 bases and J 6 bases, leaving 19 bases between the germline ends. Germline V gene lookup returns CDR1 SGHVS and CDR2 FNYEAQ. The length of the CDR3 is 15 residues. CDR3 sequence (DNA): TGTGCCAGCAGCCCGCGACTAGCTGGAGGGGCTGAAGCTTTCTTT. Amino acids: CASSPRLAGGAEAFF.

J is TRBJ1-5 and V is TRBV5-6; D unclear. This CDR3 region has 12 residues. The germline CDR1 and CDR2 sequences are SGHDT and YYEEEE. Between the trimmed V and J ends, which lost 0 bases and 8 bases, there was a span of 6 bases. The CDR3 reads CASSLGSKPQHF. The CDR3 region has the DNA TGTGCCAGCAGCTTGGGTAGTAAGCCCCAGCATTTT.

The V and J genes are TRBV2 and TRBJ1-2, with D unresolved. This CDR3 comprises 11 residues. Germline V gene lookup returns CDR1 SNHLY and CDR2 FYNNEI. Trimming stripped 6 bases from V and 7 bases from J, with 9 bases between. The CDR3 reads CASSDTPGYTF. In nucleotides, the CDR3 is TGTGCCAGCAGCGATACCCCTGGCTACACCTTC.

The rearrangement uses TRBV4-1 and TRBJ1-6; D is unresolved. The CDR3 spans 14 residues. The V gene's germline CDR1 is MGHRA and CDR2 YSYEKL. Trimming pared 1 base from V and 8 bases from J, leaving 9 bases between. CDR3 residues: CASSQGGSYSPLHF. CDR3 nucleotides: TGCGCCAGCAGCCAAGGTGGCAGTTATTCACCCCTCCACTTT.

The rearrangement uses TRBV5-6 and TRBJ2-2; no clear D gene. Looked up from germline, CDR1 is SGHDT and CDR2 is YYEEEE. With 6 bases removed from V and 2 bases from J, the gap between germline ends came to 2 bases. This CDR3 region has 11 residues. CDR3 sequence reads: CASTNTGELFF. In nucleotides, the CDR3 is TGTGCCAGCACTAACACCGGGGAGCTGTTTTTT. The full variable domain, completed using reference TRBV5-6 and TRBJ2-2, is DAGVTQSPTHLIKTRGQQVTLRCSPKSGHDTVSWYQQALGQGPQFIFQYYEEEERQRGNFPDRFSGHQFPNYSSELNVNALLLGDSALYLCASTNTGELFFGEGSRLTVL.

The chain recombines TRBV5-1 with TRBJ2-3, with a tentative D call TRBD1 (6 bases). CDR1 SGHRS and CDR2 YFSETQ come from the germline V gene. V was shortened by 0 bases and J by 1 base, with 12 bases between the two germline ends. The CDR3 sequence is 16 residues long. The CDR3 region has the DNA TGCGCCAGCAGCTTGGCCAGGGGCGCGGGCACAGATACGCAGTATTTT. It encodes CASSLARGAGTDTQYF.

The rearrangement uses TRBV30 and TRBJ2-6; possible D gene TRBD1, 6 bases. Looked up from germline, CDR1 is GTSNPN and CDR2 is SVGIG (reference sequence). CDR3 length equals 17 residues. Trimming shortened V by 0 bases and J by 1 base, and 13 bases separated the two germline ends. The CDR3 DNA reads as TGTGCCTGGAGTGTACGGTTCCAGGGGTCTGGGGCCAACGTCCTGACTTTC. Encoded protein: CAWSVRFQGSGANVLTF.

CDR3 sequence: CASSFGKGTEAFF. In DNA, the CDR3 is TGTGCCAGCAGCTTTGGGAAGGGCACTGAAGCTTTCTTT. J is TRBJ1-1 and V is TRBV5-6; D is undetermined. This CDR3 is built from 13 residues. Germline lookup yields CDR1 SGHDT and CDR2 YYEEEE. V was pared by 2 bases and J by 4 bases, with 9 bases between.

The chain couples TRBV29-1 to TRBJ1-5; D may be TRBD1 (5 bases). CDR1 and CDR2 from the germline V gene are SQVTM and ANQGSEA. With 3 bases removed from V and 1 base from J, the gap between germline ends came to 7 bases. The CDR3 spans 13 residues. The DNA of the CDR3 is TGCAGCGTTGATGGGGGGAGCAATCAGCCCCAGCATTTT. Its protein is CSVDGGSNQPQHF.

The chain uses TRBV9 and TRBJ1-6; D remains ambiguous. V shed 4 bases and J shed 0 bases, with 14 bases lying between them. Germline-derived CDR1 and CDR2 are SGDLS and YYNGEE. The CDR3 totals 17 residues. The CDR3, as DNA: TGTGCCAGCAGCCCTACAGAAATCTTCTCCTATAATTCACCCCTCCACTTT. This encodes CASSPTEIFSYNSPLHF.

The rearrangement uses TRBV6-1 and TRBJ2-5; 10 bases match TRBD2. The CDR3 is 16 residues long. Germline CDR1 reads MNHNS; CDR2 reads SASEGT. V lost 4 bases, J lost 5 bases, and 10 bases stayed unmatched. This CDR3 reads CASSVERGGRLETQYF. Here the CDR3 DNA reads TGTGCCAGCAGTGTGGAGCGGGGGGGCCGGCTGGAGACCCAGTACTTC.

CDR3 coding DNA: TGTGCCAGCAGTTTACAAGGGCCCTATGAAGCTTTCTTT. Amino acids: CASSLQGPYEAFF. This chain links TRBV27 with TRBJ1-1; D is uncertain. Trimming took off 2 bases at V and 7 bases at J, with 11 bases between the two ends. The length of the CDR3 is 13 residues. Germline V CDR1 and CDR2: MNHEY, SMNVEV (reference sequence).

The chain has TRBV11-2 and TRBJ2-3; D not resolved. The CDR3 runs 16 residues. Germline V gene lookup returns CDR1 SGHAT and CDR2 FQNNGV. With 1 base removed from V and 6 bases from J, the gap between germline ends came to 17 bases. CDR3 nucleotides: TGTGCCAGCAGCTTAGGCCTAATGCCGGTCGCGGATACGCAGTATTTT. Translation gives CASSLGLMPVADTQYF.

The CDR3 sequence is CATSRGRATYF. The CDR3 DNA follows: TGTGCCACCAGCAGGGGCAGGGCCACCTACTTC. The chain recombines TRBV15 with TRBJ2-7, with D maybe TRBD1 (5 bases). This CDR3 region has 11 residues. Germline V gives CDR1 LNHNV, CDR2 YYDKDF (reference sequence). The V end lost 3 bases, the J end lost 13 bases, and 13 bases lay between the germline ends.

The genes are TRBV6-6 and TRBJ1-1; D possibly corresponds to TRBD1 (5 bases). V was trimmed by 2 bases and J by 6 bases, leaving 13 bases between them. Germline V CDR1 and CDR2: MNHNY, SVGAGI (reference sequence). There are 14 residues in the CDR3. As DNA, the CDR3 is TGTGCCAGCAGTTACACGGGGGAGGCCGCTGAAGCTTTCTTT. Protein product: CASSYTGEAAEAFF.